Listed here are 6 T cell receptor beta chains from one sample, sequenced in a study of PD-1 blockade in classical Hodgkin lymphoma. Time point in this sample: cycle 4 day 1 (C4D1), after six to seven weeks of nivolumab. Every patient had relapsed following autologous stem cell transplantation, and cohorts differed in brentuximab vedotin exposure. The assay was immunoSEQ multiplex PCR, and TCRdb's table has in-frame clones only and misses some. The table has approximately 52,000 clones, about 89% seen once. Sequenced here: peripheral blood mononuclear cells (PBMCs), sampled before the fourth cycle of nivolumab. All receptors come from a human donor with classical Hodgkin lymphoma.

The V call is TRBV7-8, the J call TRBJ2-7; 10 bases are a match to TRBD1. This CDR3 is 14 amino acids long. Germline V lookup: CDR1 SGHVS, CDR2 FQNEAQ. With 4 bases clipped from V and 3 bases from J, the junction kept 3 bases outside the gene matches. The CDR3 nucleotides read TGTGCCAGCAGCTCGAGGACAGGGGGCTACGAGCAGTACTTC. Translating it yields CASSSRTGGYEQYF.

The chain links TRBV25-1 to TRBJ1-5; 9 positions match TRBD1. V gave up 6 bases and J gave up 7 bases; unmatched junction bases: 4. From germline, CDR1 is MGHDK and CDR2 SYGVNS. The CDR3 sequence is 13 residues long. CDR3 residues: CASRGQGEQPQHF. CDR3 DNA: TGTGCCAGCAGGGGACAGGGCGAACAGCCCCAGCATTTT.

The rearrangement links TRBV27 to TRBJ2-5; D is unresolved. V was pared by 5 bases and J by 5 bases, with 15 bases between. Germline V gene data show CDR1 as MNHEY and CDR2 as SMNVEV (reference sequence). This CDR3 has 14 residues. CDR3 coding DNA: TGTGCCAGCAGTCCTACCCGGGCCAGGGAGACCCAGTACTTC. Protein sequence: CASSPTRARETQYF.

This chain uses TRBV6-1 with TRBJ1-5, with no clear D. This CDR3 comprises 13 residues. Trimming shortened V by 3 bases and J by 2 bases, and 5 bases separated the two germline ends. Germline V CDR1 and CDR2: MNHNS, SASEGT. CDR3 bases: TGTGCCAGCAGTGAGGCCGGCAATCAGCCCCAGCATTTT. As protein: CASSEAGNQPQHF.

The chain employs TRBV7-2 and TRBJ2-3; 8 bases agree with TRBD2. The CDR3 consists of 16 residues. Germline trimming cut 1 base from V and 6 bases from J; bases unmatched to any gene: 9. Germline V gene data show CDR1 as SGHTA and CDR2 as FQGNSA. CDR3 DNA: TGTGCCAGCAGCTTAGAGAGGGCGGGAGGCAGGGATACGCAGTATTTT. The encoded protein is CASSLERAGGRDTQYF.

Here the CDR3 reads CASSLTSGSDGANVLTF. CDR3 nucleotide sequence: TGCGCCAGCAGCTTAACTAGCGGGAGCGACGGGGCCAACGTCCTGACTTTC. The chain is built from TRBV5-1 and TRBJ2-6; 11 nucleotides agree with TRBD2. Unmatched junction bases numbered 5, after V lost 2 bases and J lost 4 bases. The CDR3 is 17 residues long. CDR1 SGHRS and CDR2 YFSETQ come from the germline V gene.